This TCR beta chain was identified in a study of T cells in Graves' hyperthyroidism and ophthalmopathy. Germline CDR1 and CDR2: SGHVS and FQNEAQ. The CDR3 runs 15 residues. For this clonotype: What it binds is unknown. A junction end diverges from the germline sequence, so it may reflect a read error.

Patients aged 18 to 65 with hyperthyroidism were newly diagnosed, with duration under 2 months. It was uncontrolled infection, other autoimmune disease, pregnancy or lactation that excluded patients. Study findings and constraints: Most expanded thyroid clonotypes above 0.001 recurred in blood.

The TCR beta CDR3 regions underwent amplification using RNA transcripts as the source. HTBI primers were used for first-round RT-PCR of the TCR CDR3. TCRdb redid the calling of the multiplex PCR reads with MiXCR, one entry per CDR3 protein. Of 530,000 or so distinct CDR3 sequences listed, 35% to 55% are singletons. This receptor was taken from a woman aged 18-29 years with Graves' hyperthyroidism. J is TRBJ2-7 and V is TRBV7-8, with D hard to call. The sample was peripheral blood or thyroid tissue (not recorded which). CDR3 DNA sequence: TGTGCCAGCAGCTTAGATTTTCTGTCCTCCTACGAGCACCACTTC. This encodes CASSLDFLSSYEHHF.